The source of this TCR beta chain is a study of beta chain features in type 1 diabetes. General study points: The study found moderately but significantly shorter TCRB CDR3s in all four CD4+ subsets of Type 1 diabetes patients.

This clone was detected a few times. No antigen is known for it. This CDR3 comprises 15 residues. Trimming shortened V by 1 base and J by 1 base, and 10 bases separated the two germline ends. Germline lookup yields CDR1 SEHNR and CDR2 FQNEAQ (reference sequence). Expressed TCRB transcripts got sequenced, as all isolated RNA was reverse transcribed. Libraries were prepared by immunoSEQ multiplex PCR; TCRdb keeps only in-frame clonotypes and omits some of them. The sample includes about 260,000 clones, roughly 22% of them seen just once. The chain recombines TRBV7-9 with TRBJ1-1, with unresolved D. The sequenced sample consisted of naive CD4+ T cells from blood. The receptor was derived from a woman in her 40s with type 1 diabetes. CDR3 region: CASSLGTTENTEAFF. CDR3 DNA: TGTGCCAGCAGCTTAGGCACAACAGAGAACACTGAAGCTTTCTTT. The entire variable domain, with the rest obtained from reference TRBV7-9 and TRBJ1-1, is as follows: DTGVSQNPRHKITKRGQNVTFRCDPISEHNRLYWYRQTLGQGPEFLTYFQNEAQLEKSRLLSDRFSAERPKGSFSTLEIQRTEQGDSAMYLCASSLGTTENTEAFFGQGTRLTVV.